The 11 T cell receptor beta chains given below trace back to one sample, sequenced in a study of chemoradiotherapy in HPV16-positive cancers. The repertoire was sequenced with immunoSEQ multiplex PCR; TCRdb's copy has only in-frame clones and lacks some. The table has thousands of clones, approximately 90% seen once. This sample comprised tumor tissue, obtained from a patient who underwent chemoradiotherapy. The receptors were gathered from a human donor with HPV-associated anogenital cancer.

This clone was recorded only once. The chain combines TRBV18 with TRBJ1-1; 9 nucleotides align to TRBD1. This CDR3 has 15 amino acids. Germline CDR1 and CDR2: KGHSH and LQKENI. V shed 3 bases and J 0 bases; nucleotides not matched to a gene: 2. The chain's CDR3 is CASSPGTGMNTEAFF. CDR3 in DNA: TGTGCCAGCTCACCCGGGACAGGGATGAACACTGAAGCTTTCTTT.

This clone was found once. This chain connects TRBV28 to TRBJ1-4; no clear D gene. The CDR3 is 15 amino acids. Germline V gene sequence: CDR1 MDHEN, CDR2 SYDVKM. V was pared by 7 bases and J by 8 bases, with 20 bases between. The CDR3 sequence is CASTLSGIIGEKLFF. As DNA, the CDR3 is TGTGCCAGCACCTTATCGGGAATTATTGGGGAAAAACTGTTTTTT.

This clone was seen a handful of times. CDR3 sequence: CASSLRASAEAFF. The CDR3 nucleotides read TGTGCCAGCAGTTTAAGGGCCAGCGCTGAAGCTTTCTTT. J is TRBJ1-1 and V is TRBV28; D ambiguous. The CDR3 sequence is 13 residues long. Trimming left V 2 bases short and J 6 bases short, with 10 bases between. The germline V gene encodes CDR1 MDHEN and CDR2 SYDVKM.

The chain has TRBV5-6 and TRBJ2-3, with 9 bases aligning to TRBD2. CDR3 length: 16 amino acids. The germline CDR1 and CDR2 sequences are SGHDT and YYEEEE. V was clipped by 4 bases and J by 3 bases; unmatched bases: 9. Here the CDR3 DNA reads TGTGCCAGCAGCACAATCTTAGCGGGGGTAACAGATACGCAGTATTTT. This codes for CASSTILAGVTDTQYF.

The J gene is TRBJ2-2, the V gene TRBV21-1; TRBD2, the table's D call, was not compared with the DNA. TRBV21-1 is a recognized pseudogene. This CDR3 has 17 residues. CDR3 region: CASSRAPGAGGPGELFF. Here the CDR3 DNA reads TGTGCCAGCAGCAGAGCCCCGGGAGCGGGGGGGCCCGGGGAGCTGTTTTTT.

The CDR3 here is CASSLLAGGGLYTQYF. CDR3 coding DNA: TGTGCCAGCAGCCTACTAGCGGGGGGAGGCTTATATACGCAGTATTTT. The J gene is TRBJ2-3, the V gene TRBV5-6; 12 nucleotides agree with TRBD2. This CDR3 has 16 residues. CDR1 and CDR2 from the germline V gene are SGHDT and YYEEEE. Unmatched junction bases numbered 10, after V lost 4 bases and J lost 7 bases.

In its sample, this clone was seen once. V is TRBV19 and J is TRBJ2-1, with TRBD1 matching 7 bases. V gave up 5 bases and J gave up 11 bases; unmatched junction bases: 9. The CDR3 spans 13 residues. The germline V gene encodes CDR1 LNHDA and CDR2 SQIVND (reference sequence). The CDR3 coding sequence is TGTGCCAGTAGTCCGAGGACAGGATTTAAGCAGTTCTTC. Protein sequence: CASSPRTGFKQFF.

This rearrangement joins TRBV2 to TRBJ1-3; D is uncertain. Trimming took 6 bases from V and 0 from J, leaving 12 bases between them. Per germline, CDR1 SNHLY and CDR2 FYNNEI. The length of the CDR3 is 15 residues. The CDR3 reads CASRDDRYSGNTIYF. CDR3 nucleotide sequence: TGTGCCAGCAGGGATGACCGATACTCTGGAAACACCATATATTTT.

The chain joins TRBV5-1 to TRBJ1-5; weak D call: TRBD1 (6 bases). Germline-derived CDR1 and CDR2 are SGHRS and YFSETQ. Trimming shortened V by 0 bases and J by 6 bases, and 13 bases separated the two germline ends. The CDR3 is 15 amino acids. In DNA form, the CDR3 reads TGCGCCAGCAGCTTGGAATCGGGAGGGGGTCAGCCCCAGCATTTT. Translating it yields CASSLESGGGQPQHF.

The chain couples TRBV19 to TRBJ1-3; TRBD1 might be the D (5 bases). The CDR3 length is 13 residues. The V end lost 8 bases, the J end lost 0 bases, and 8 bases lay between the germline ends. Germline-derived CDR1 and CDR2 are LNHDA and SQIVND (reference sequence). The CDR3 nucleotides read TGTGCCAGTGGACACTACTCTGGAAACACCATATATTTT. Translated, it gives CASGHYSGNTIYF. Full variable domain (missing parts from reference TRBV19 and TRBJ1-3): DGGITQSPKYLFRKEGQNVTLSCEQNLNHDAMYWYRQDPGQGLRLIYYSQIVNDFQKGDIAEGYSVSREKKESFPLTVTSAQKNPTAFYLCASGHYSGNTIYFGEGSWLTVV.

This clone was counted a single time. J is TRBJ2-3 and V is TRBV5-4, with 7 bases fitting TRBD2. Germline V CDR1 and CDR2: SGHNT, YYREEE (reference sequence). This CDR3 has 15 amino acids. V shed 4 bases and J 2 bases; nucleotides not matched to a gene: 7. This CDR3 is CASSNGTTYTDTQYF. DNA for the CDR3: TGTGCCAGCAGCAATGGGACTACTTACACAGATACGCAGTATTTT.